A single sample is the source of the 5 T cell receptor beta chains below, sequenced in a study of regulatory T cells in long-lasting Graves disease. iRepertoire HTBI primers and Arm-PCR of CDR3 regions built TCR beta libraries. One entry per CDR3 protein results from TCRdb running MiXCR on the multiplex PCR reads. The repertoire consists of nearly 350,000 distinct CDR3 sequences, with around 19% occurring once and the leading ten covering just under 30%. The time point is: persistent/refractory GD, antithyroid drugs over 5 years with positive TRAb. The TCR library was made from RNA extracted from PBMCs. This specimen consisted of peripheral blood mononuclear cells (PBMCs), obtained when the disease was refractory, from a patient treated with antithyroid drugs. The receptors were gathered from a female donor with Graves disease.

This clonotype was observed a few times. The chain employs TRBV12-3 or TRBV12-4 and TRBJ2-2; D not certain. CDR3 length: 13 amino acids. V lost 4 bases and J lost 4, with 7 bases in between. Here the CDR3 reads CASSSSPTGELFF. CDR3 DNA: TGTGCCAGCAGTTCTTCCCCCACCGGGGAGCTGTTTTTT.

This clonotype has at least ten counts. The V gene is TRBV6-1, the J gene TRBJ1-1; perhaps TRBD1 as D (5 bases). V lost 5 bases, J lost 4 bases, and 8 bases lay in between. This CDR3 is built from 12 residues. Germline CDR1 and CDR2: MNHNS and SASEGT. CDR3 residues: CASSTGATEAFF. In DNA, the CDR3 is TGTGCCAGCAGTACCGGGGCCACTGAAGCTTTCTTT.

The chain has TRBV25-1 and TRBJ2-5; TRBD2 matches at 7 bases. V trimming: 6 bases; J trimming: 5 bases; junction bases outside the gene matches: 6. CDR3 size: 13 residues. CDR1 and CDR2 (germline): MGHDK, SYGVNS. CDR3 protein: CASSAASGETQYF. CDR3 nucleotide sequence: TGTGCCAGCAGCGCCGCTAGCGGTGAGACCCAGTACTTC.

This clonotype was detected many times. This chain uses TRBV5-1 with TRBJ2-7, with D perhaps TRBD1 (6 bases). The CDR3 has 12 residues. CDR1 and CDR2 from the germline V gene are SGHRS and YFSETQ. V lost 4 bases and J lost 4, with 9 bases in between. The CDR3 reads CASSKGQYEQYF. CDR3 sequence (DNA): TGCGCCAGCAGCAAGGGACAATACGAGCAGTACTTC.

Remarks on this clonotype: Being one base from a much bigger clone, this may be a read error. This rearrangement joins TRBV29-1 to TRBJ1-1; D is uncertain. CDR1 and CDR2 from the germline V gene are SQVTM and ANQGSEA. CDR3 length: 12 amino acids. CDR3 coding DNA: TGCGGCGCCTATAATCGGGGCACTGAAGCTTTCTTT. This gives the protein CGAYNRGTEAFF.